Below are 32 T cell receptor beta chains sequenced from a single sample in a study of OX40 agonist ivuxolimab in advanced cancers. TCRdb's table, derived via immunoSEQ multiplex PCR, lists solely in-frame clones and lacks some. The table records approximately 56,000 clones, over 80% of them present only once. The source material was CD4+ or CD8+ T cells sorted from blood, sampled in a trial of the OX40 agonist ivuxolimab. Source of these receptors: an adult with an advanced solid tumor such as melanoma, head and neck, liver or kidney cancer.

V is TRBV4-3 and J is TRBJ1-2; no clear D. Germline lookup yields CDR1 LGHNA and CDR2 YSLEER. The CDR3 has 14 amino acids. Trimming took 0 bases from V and 6 from J, leaving 11 bases between them. CDR3: CASSQDTTRDGYTF. The CDR3 DNA follows: TGCGCCAGCAGCCAAGATACCACAAGGGATGGCTACACCTTC.

The rearrangement links TRBV18 to TRBJ2-7, with TRBD1 matching 7 bases. CDR3 length: 15 residues. J lost 9 bases, V lost 5 bases, and 16 bases had no gene match. CDR1 KGHSH and CDR2 LQKENI come from the germline V gene. The CDR3, as DNA: TGTGCCAGCTCAACGGCTACAGGGGATAGGGGCGCGCAGTACGTC. As protein: CASSTATGDRGAQYV.

This rearrangement joins TRBV28 to TRBJ1-1; D is unclear. Germline CDR1 is MDHEN and CDR2 is SYDVKM. The V end lost 6 bases, the J end lost 1 base, and 12 bases lay between the germline ends. The CDR3 has 14 residues. CDR3 coding DNA: TGTGCCAGCAGCCCGGGTTCCAGGAACACTGAAGCTTTCTTT. Its protein product is CASSPGSRNTEAFF.

The chain is built from TRBV6-6 and TRBJ1-1, with 9 nucleotides matching TRBD1. Germline CDR1 is MNHNY and CDR2 is SVGAGI (reference sequence). There are 14 residues in the CDR3. J gave up 6 bases and V 5 bases, and 7 bases lay outside the gene matches. CDR3 loop: CASSVTGGSAEAFF. DNA of the CDR3: TGTGCCAGCAGTGTGACAGGGGGGAGCGCTGAAGCTTTCTTT.

The chain has TRBV11-2 and TRBJ2-1; D unclear. CDR1 and CDR2 from the germline V gene are SGHAT and FQNNGV. The germline V and J ends were trimmed by 1 base and 7 bases, with 11 bases remaining between them. The CDR3 is 14 residues long. CDR3 residues: CASSLARRPNEQFF. Here the CDR3 DNA reads TGTGCCAGCAGCTTAGCCCGCCGGCCAAATGAGCAGTTCTTC. Based on the CDR3 plus reference TRBV11-2 and TRBJ2-1, the full variable domain is EAGVAQSPRYKIIEKRQSVAFWCNPISGHATLYWYQQILGQGPKLLIQFQNNGVVDDSQLPKDRFSAERLKGVDSTLKIQPAKLEDSAVYLCASSLARRPNEQFFGPGTRLTVL.

J is TRBJ2-3 and V is TRBV28, with D hard to call. Deletions cut 2 bases from V and 2 bases from J, with 8 bases between. The V gene's germline CDR1 is MDHEN and CDR2 SYDVKM. The CDR3 extends over 14 amino acids. CDR3 loop: CASSLAAITDTQYF. CDR3 sequence (DNA): TGTGCCAGCAGTTTAGCGGCGATCACAGATACGCAGTATTTT.

The rearrangement uses TRBV4-3 and TRBJ1-2, with D uncertain. CDR3 size: 15 residues. Germline V gene lookup returns CDR1 LGHNA and CDR2 YSLEER. V lost 4 bases and J lost 0, with 12 bases in between. DNA for the CDR3: TGCGCCAGCAGCCCAGCGGCAGGAGCTAACTATGGCTACACCTTC. It encodes CASSPAAGANYGYTF.

The J gene is TRBJ2-7, the V gene TRBV11-3; D might be TRBD2 (6 bases). The CDR3 sequence is 18 residues long. CDR1 and CDR2 (germline): SGHNT, YENEEA. V was trimmed by 0 bases and J by 0 bases, leaving 18 bases between them. The CDR3 here is CASSLDEGTGLGSYEQYV. CDR3 nucleotides: TGTGCCAGCAGCTTAGATGAAGGGACTGGGCTAGGCTCCTACGAGCAGTACGTC.

This chain joins TRBV28 and TRBJ1-2; maybe TRBD1 (5 bases). The CDR3 runs 15 residues. Germline V gives CDR1 MDHEN, CDR2 SYDVKM. The CDR3, as DNA: TGTGCATCCAGGGATCCGGGGGGTGGGCTTCTTGGCTACACCTTC. This gives the protein CASRDPGGGLLGYTF.

This clone was observed once. The rearrangement links TRBV18 to TRBJ1-5; tentative D call: TRBD1 (6 bases). Per the germline V gene, CDR1 is KGHSH and CDR2 is LQKENI. V was trimmed by 6 bases and J by 5 bases, leaving 11 bases between them. This CDR3 spans 13 amino acids. The CDR3 coding sequence is TGTGCCAGCTCGTACAGGGCTGATCAGCCCCAGCATTTT. Amino acid sequence: CASSYRADQPQHF.

The chain joins TRBV11-2 to TRBJ1-1; no firm D call. Trimming removed 4 bases at V and 1 base at J, with 10 bases between. The CDR3 runs to 14 residues. CDR1 is SGHAT and CDR2 is FQNNGV in the germline V gene. CDR3: CASSWLHGNTEAFF. In DNA, the CDR3 is TGTGCCAGCAGCTGGCTACACGGGAACACTGAAGCTTTCTTT.

The chain has TRBV18 and TRBJ2-5; 15 bases are a match to TRBD2. The DNA matches TRBJ2-7 better at its end, which makes the J call doubtful. This CDR3 region has 16 residues. Per germline, CDR1 KGHSH and CDR2 LQKENI. The CDR3: CASSSGLAGGKYEQYF. CDR3 nucleotides: TGTGCCAGCTCATCAGGACTAGCGGGAGGGAAGTACGAGCAGTACTTC.

The chain is built from TRBV7-9 and TRBJ1-2; tentative D call: TRBD1 (5 bases). Trimming shortened V by 2 bases and J by 7 bases, and 14 bases separated the two germline ends. The CDR3 totals 14 residues. Germline assignment: CDR1 SEHNR and CDR2 FQNEAQ (reference sequence). The CDR3 loop reads CASSLIGREGGYTF. DNA for the CDR3: TGTGCCAGCAGCTTAATCGGCAGGGAAGGTGGCTACACCTTC. Using reference TRBV7-9 and TRBJ1-2 for the parts outside the CDR3, the full variable domain is DTGVSQNPRHKITKRGQNVTFRCDPISEHNRLYWYRQTLGQGPEFLTYFQNEAQLEKSRLLSDRFSAERPKGSFSTLEIQRTEQGDSAMYLCASSLIGREGGYTFGSGTRLTVV.

The chain recombines TRBV21-1 with TRBJ2-7; TRBD2 is the table's D call, not checked against the DNA. TRBV21-1 is annotated as a pseudogene. This CDR3 spans 14 amino acids. CDR3 in DNA: TGTGCCAGCAGCAACCGGGTTATGACCTACGAGCAGTACTTC. Translation gives CASSNRVMTYEQYF.

This clone was seen only once. This chain's CDR3 is CASSLAGGRTGNTQYF. The CDR3 nucleotides are TGTGCCAGCAGCTTAGCAGGCGGACGCACCGGAAATACGCAGTATTTT. The chain links TRBV7-2 to TRBJ2-3; D unresolved. Germline V gene data show CDR1 as SGHTA and CDR2 as FQGNSA. The length of the CDR3 is 16 residues. Trimming cost V 0 bases and J 7 bases, with 17 bases left between them.

This sequence joins TRBV5-6 and TRBJ2-5, with D possibly matching TRBD1 (7 bases). This CDR3 has 15 amino acids. Germline CDR1 SGHDT, CDR2 YYEEEE. V dropped 1 base and J dropped 1 base, with 11 bases sitting between them. In DNA form, the CDR3 reads TGTGCCAGCAGCTTGCCAGGGGGGATCCAAGAGACCCAGTACTTC. Translated: CASSLPGGIQETQYF.

The V and J genes are TRBV9 and TRBJ2-3, with D possibly TRBD2 on 6 matching bases. CDR1 is SGDLS and CDR2 is YYNGEE in the germline V gene. With 0 bases removed from V and 6 bases from J, the gap between germline ends came to 11 bases. This CDR3 has 14 residues. DNA of the CDR3: TGTGCCAGCAGCGTAGGGCCGGGAGCGGATACGCAGTATTTT. Amino acids: CASSVGPGADTQYF. The full variable domain, completed using reference TRBV9 and TRBJ2-3, is DSGVTQTPKHLITATGQRVTLRCSPRSGDLSVYWYQQSLDQGLQFLIQYYNGEERAKGNILERFSAQQFPDLHSELNLSSLELGDSALYFCASSVGPGADTQYFGPGTRLTVL.

The chain joins TRBV29-1 to TRBJ2-2; TRBD2 matches at 8 bases. V was pared by 3 bases and J by 1 base, with 4 bases of the junction left unmatched. This CDR3 has 15 residues. Germline-derived CDR1 and CDR2 are SQVTM and ANQGSEA. The CDR3 coding sequence is TGCAGCGTTGACGGGGGGGCCTGGAACACCGGGGAGCTGTTTTTT. It translates to CSVDGGAWNTGELFF.

This clone is a singleton in its sample. J is TRBJ2-7 and V is TRBV11-2; TRBD2 agrees at 10 bases. The CDR3 is 14 amino acids. The germline V gene has CDR1 SGHAT and CDR2 FQNNGV. The trim removed 6 bases at V and 6 bases at J, leaving 8 bases unmatched. This CDR3 is CASSYSGGFGEQYV. The CDR3 DNA reads as TGTGCCAGCAGTTATAGCGGGGGGTTTGGCGAGCAGTACGTC.

J is TRBJ2-2 and V is TRBV5-1, with TRBD1 identical over 11 bases. The trim removed 5 bases at V and 5 bases at J, leaving 5 bases unmatched. This CDR3 comprises 15 residues. CDR1 is SGHRS and CDR2 is YFSETQ in the germline V gene. CDR3 nucleotide sequence: TGCGCCAGCAGTGGACAGGGGGCGGAAACCGGGGAGCTGTTTTTT. This encodes CASSGQGAETGELFF.

The V and J genes are TRBV9 and TRBJ2-3; TRBD2 is a possible D gene (5 bases). CDR1 is SGDLS and CDR2 is YYNGEE in the germline V gene. The length of the CDR3 is 13 residues. V was cut by 6 bases and J by 4 bases, with 12 bases left in between. CDR3 residues: CASKRAGADTQYF. DNA of the CDR3: TGTGCCAGCAAGAGGGCAGGAGCAGATACGCAGTATTTT.

The table lists this clone with a few counts. The chain carries TRBV18 and TRBJ2-7; D not certain. The germline V gene has CDR1 KGHSH and CDR2 LQKENI. Trimming pared 3 bases from V and 7 bases from J, leaving 16 bases between. The CDR3 contains 14 residues. CDR3: CASSPEQLIGEQYF. DNA of the CDR3: TGTGCCAGCTCACCGGAACAATTGATTGGGGAGCAGTACTTC.

V is TRBV4-3 and J is TRBJ2-1, with D tentatively TRBD1 (6 bases). The length of the CDR3 is 16 residues. In germline, CDR1 is LGHNA, CDR2 YSLEER. Trimming pared 4 bases from V and 0 bases from J, leaving 13 bases between. The CDR3: CASSRGGLGSYNEQFF. CDR3 nucleotide sequence: TGCGCCAGCAGCCGAGGGGGTTTGGGCTCCTACAATGAGCAGTTCTTC.

The gene calls are TRBV6-1 and TRBJ2-2; D tentatively reads TRBD1 or TRBD2 (6 bases each). The germline V gene encodes CDR1 MNHNS and CDR2 SASEGT. The V end was cut by 7 bases, the J end by 1 base, with 13 bases between. CDR3 length: 15 amino acids. CDR3 bases: TGTGCCAGCAACCAAGGGGGGAGGAACACCGGGGAGCTGTTTTTT. It specifies CASNQGGRNTGELFF.

V usage is TRBV10-3 and J usage is TRBJ2-5; 8 bases match TRBD2. V lost 6 bases and J lost 3; bases outside the gene matches: 6. CDR1 is ENHRY, CDR2 SYGVKD, per germline. The CDR3 runs to 14 residues. The CDR3 DNA reads as TGTGCCATCAGGGCCAGCGGGAGAAAAGAGACCCAGTACTTC. Translating gives CAIRASGRKETQYF.

The V call is TRBV19, the J call TRBJ1-1; D not resolved. V lost 3 bases and J 5 bases, leaving 13 bases between the germline ends. The CDR3 consists of 14 residues. The germline gives CDR1 LNHDA, CDR2 SQIVND (reference sequence). The CDR3 loop reads CASSMGQKWTEAFF. The CDR3 DNA reads TGTGCCAGTAGTATGGGTCAGAAGTGGACTGAAGCTTTCTTT. The complete variable domain, with remaining parts taken from reference TRBV19 and TRBJ1-1, reads DGGITQSPKYLFRKEGQNVTLSCEQNLNHDAMYWYRQDPGQGLRLIYYSQIVNDFQKGDIAEGYSVSREKKESFPLTVTSAQKNPTAFYLCASSMGQKWTEAFFGQGTRLTVV.

Only one count was recorded for this clone. The chain is built from TRBV13 and TRBJ2-1, with 7 nucleotides matching TRBD1. CDR3 length: 14 residues. Per the germline V gene, CDR1 is PRHDT and CDR2 is FYEKMQ (reference sequence). The J segment lost 10 bases and the V segment lost 0 bases, leaving 6 bases of the junction unmatched. As DNA, the CDR3 is TGTGCCAGCAGCTTAGGAGGGGGCGGGTACGAGCAGTTCTTC. This encodes CASSLGGGGYEQFF.

The chain uses TRBV28 and TRBJ2-1; D gene unclear. V was clipped by 4 bases and J by 5 bases, with 9 bases between them. CDR3 length: 13 amino acids. CDR1 is MDHEN and CDR2 is SYDVKM in the germline V gene. CDR3 amino acids: CASSSAGHNEQFF. DNA for the CDR3: TGTGCCAGCAGTTCCGCCGGGCACAATGAGCAGTTCTTC.

This rearrangement joins TRBV2 to TRBJ2-3; 12 bases map to TRBD2. The CDR3 length is 15 residues. Unmatched junction bases numbered 9, after V lost 8 bases and J lost 6 bases. Germline-derived CDR1 and CDR2 are SNHLY and FYNNEI. The CDR3, as DNA: TGTGCCAGCGGTGGACTAGCGGGGCCACCCGATACGCAGTATTTT. Its translation is CASGGLAGPPDTQYF.

The rearrangement uses TRBV28 and TRBJ1-2; maybe TRBD1 (5 bases). Deletions cut 3 bases from V and 7 bases from J, with 12 bases between. CDR1 is MDHEN and CDR2 is SYDVKM in the germline V gene. The CDR3 has 13 residues. The CDR3 loop reads CASSFQGWSGYTF. The CDR3 nucleotides read TGTGCCAGCAGTTTTCAGGGTTGGAGTGGCTACACCTTC.

The gene calls are TRBV2 and TRBJ2-1; the match to TRBD2 covers 10 bases. This CDR3 has 15 residues. The junction had 12 bases not matched to a gene; V was cut back by 6 bases and J by 10 bases. Germline CDR1 SNHLY, CDR2 FYNNEI. CDR3 DNA sequence: TGTGCCAGCAGATTCATAGCGGGAGGCGGTAGCGAGCAGTTCTTC. Protein sequence: CASRFIAGGGSEQFF. Based on the CDR3 plus reference TRBV2 and TRBJ2-1, the full variable domain is EPEVTQTPSHQVTQMGQEVILRCVPISNHLYFYWYRQILGQKVEFLVSFYNNEISEKSEIFDDQFSVERPDGSNFTLKIRSTKLEDSAMYFCASRFIAGGGSEQFFGPGTRLTVL.

The gene calls are TRBV6-6 and TRBJ2-1; a possible D gene is TRBD1 (6 bases). The CDR3 is made up of 13 amino acids. Germline V gene sequence: CDR1 MNHNY, CDR2 SVGAGI (reference sequence). V lost 6 bases to trimming and J lost 5 bases, with 11 bases between them. The CDR3 nucleotides read TGTGCCAGCAGGAGGGACACTAACAATGAGCAGTTCTTC. Protein: CASRRDTNNEQFF.